These 23 T cell receptor beta chains share one sample of origin, sequenced in a study of T cell changes during pregnancy in multiple sclerosis. Sequencing used immunoSEQ multiplex PCR; TCRdb keeps in-frame clones, though not all of them. Seen here are some 100,000 clones, almost 95% observed once, and the top ten hold roughly 1%. This sample comprised peripheral blood, obtained before pregnancy. The receptors originated from a female donor with multiple sclerosis, enrolled in a pregnancy study.

The chain has TRBV7-9 and TRBJ2-2; TRBD2 matches 9 bases. V lost 1 base to trimming and J lost 6 bases; unmatched junction nucleotides: 6. CDR3 length: 16 residues. CDR1 is SEHNR, CDR2 FQNEAQ, per germline (reference sequence). The CDR3 loop is CASSLGDSGSAGELFF. As DNA, the CDR3 is TGTGCCAGCAGCTTAGGGGATAGCGGGAGCGCCGGGGAGCTGTTTTTT.

This clone was seen a single time. The chain carries TRBV5-1 and TRBJ2-3; 10 bases agree with TRBD2. J was trimmed by 3 bases and V by 3 bases; bases with no gene match: 7. The CDR3 has 16 amino acids. The germline CDR1 and CDR2 sequences are SGHRS and YFSETQ. The CDR3 is CASSWVGLARTDTQYF. In nucleotides, the CDR3 is TGCGCCAGCAGCTGGGTGGGACTAGCGAGAACAGATACGCAGTATTTT.

The chain combines TRBV5-1 with TRBJ2-2; 11 bases agree with TRBD1. From germline, CDR1 is SGHRS and CDR2 YFSETQ. The length of the CDR3 is 14 residues. The V gene end was trimmed by 5 bases and the J gene end by 5 bases; junction bases not matched to a gene: 2. The CDR3 nucleotides read TGCGCCAGCAGGGGACAGGGGGATACCGGGGAGCTGTTTTTT. It codes for CASRGQGDTGELFF.

This sequence joins TRBV6-5 and TRBJ1-2; D is undetermined. Trimming pared 2 bases from V and 1 base from J, leaving 11 bases between. Germline V gene data show CDR1 as MNHEY and CDR2 as SVGAGI. The CDR3 consists of 15 residues. CDR3 coding DNA: TGTGCCAGCAGTTACCCCCACGAGAGTAACTATGGCTACACCTTC. This encodes CASSYPHESNYGYTF.

This chain uses TRBV5-1 with TRBJ2-1; D unresolved. The CDR3 spans 11 residues. V was shortened by 7 bases and J by 9 bases, with 11 bases between the two germline ends. CDR1 SGHRS and CDR2 YFSETQ come from the germline V gene. In nucleotides, the CDR3 is TGCGCCAGCCTGAAATCGGGTGAGCAGTTCTTC. Protein: CASLKSGEQFF.

The chain recombines TRBV12-5 with TRBJ2-1; 8 bases match TRBD2. CDR3 size: 12 residues. Unmatched junction bases numbered 4, after V lost 9 bases and J lost 6 bases. Germline V gene sequence: CDR1 LGHNT, CDR2 FRNRAP. The CDR3 reads CASRGGRNEQFF. Written as DNA, the CDR3 is TGTGCTAGCCGGGGGGGCCGCAATGAGCAGTTCTTC.

The chain is built from TRBV11-2 and TRBJ2-5; D remains ambiguous. The germline V gene encodes CDR1 SGHAT and CDR2 FQNNGV. There are 13 residues in the CDR3. With 1 base removed from V and 4 bases from J, the gap between germline ends came to 7 bases. The DNA for the CDR3 is TGTGCCAGCAGCTTAGCCTTCCCAGAGACCCAGTACTTC. The encoded protein is CASSLAFPETQYF.

The V call is TRBV28, the J call TRBJ1-2; a possible D gene is TRBD1 (6 bases). Deletions cut 2 bases from V and 4 bases from J, with 8 bases between. Per the germline V gene, CDR1 is MDHEN and CDR2 is SYDVKM. The CDR3 runs 13 residues. DNA of the CDR3: TGTGCCAGCAGTTTACAGGGGCCCTATGGCTACACCTTC. This codes for CASSLQGPYGYTF.

The chain combines TRBV27 with TRBJ2-5; tentative D call: TRBD1 (6 bases). This CDR3 has 13 amino acids. CDR1 and CDR2 (germline): MNHEY, SMNVEV (reference sequence). Trimming took 6 bases from V and 5 from J, leaving 13 bases between them. CDR3 nucleotide sequence: TGTGCCAGCAGAAACAGGGTCGGGGAGACCCAGTACTTC. Its protein is CASRNRVGETQYF.

This chain joins TRBV30 and TRBJ1-3, with 9 bases that match TRBD1. After removal of 4 bases from V and 1 base from J, the junction contained 5 bases not matched to a gene. This CDR3 is 15 amino acids long. CDR1 and CDR2 from the germline V gene are GTSNPN and SVGIG (reference sequence). The CDR3 here is CAWNLQGASGNTIYF. The CDR3 region has the DNA TGTGCCTGGAACCTACAGGGGGCTTCTGGAAACACCATATATTTT.

The rearrangement links TRBV19 to TRBJ1-5, with 7 nucleotides matching TRBD1. The J segment lost 4 bases and the V segment lost 6 bases, leaving 9 bases of the junction unmatched. The germline V gene has CDR1 LNHDA and CDR2 SQIVND (reference sequence). The CDR3 covers 15 residues. This CDR3 is CASSWPRDRNQPQHF. The CDR3 DNA sequence: TGTGCCAGTAGCTGGCCCCGGGACAGAAATCAGCCCCAGCATTTT.

The rearrangement uses TRBV5-4 and TRBJ2-2; D perhaps matches TRBD1 (6 bases). Germline CDR1 and CDR2: SGHNT and YYREEE (reference sequence). This CDR3 spans 15 amino acids. Trimming left V 2 bases short and J 2 bases short, with 10 bases between. The CDR3 spells CASSFDGTNTGELFF. Here the CDR3 DNA reads TGTGCCAGCAGCTTCGACGGGACAAACACCGGGGAGCTGTTTTTT.

This chain links TRBV7-9 with TRBJ1-5; D gene ambiguous. Trimming removed 5 bases at V and 7 bases at J, with 12 bases between. The CDR3 has 13 amino acids. CDR1 and CDR2 from the germline V gene are SEHNR and FQNEAQ (reference sequence). The CDR3 is CASSPTEGQPQHF. The CDR3 bases are TGTGCCAGCAGCCCTACAGAGGGCCAGCCCCAGCATTTT.

The chain couples TRBV28 to TRBJ1-5; TRBD1 matches 9 bases. Germline CDR1 reads MDHEN; CDR2 reads SYDVKM. The V gene end was trimmed by 2 bases and the J gene end by 3 bases; junction bases not matched to a gene: 14. The CDR3 sequence is 19 residues long. In DNA form, the CDR3 reads TGTGCCAGCAGTTTACCAAAGATTTCAGGACAGGGGTTCAATCAGCCCCAGCATTTT. Amino acid sequence: CASSLPKISGQGFNQPQHF.

The V and J genes are TRBV5-4 and TRBJ2-3; 11 nucleotides agree with TRBD1. The CDR3 consists of 15 residues. Germline trimming cut 3 bases from V and 3 bases from J; bases unmatched to any gene: 3. Per germline, CDR1 SGHNT and CDR2 YYREEE (reference sequence). CDR3 in DNA: TGTGCCAGCAGCTCTCGGGACAGGGGGACAGATACGCAGTATTTT. Translated, it gives CASSSRDRGTDTQYF.

DNA for the CDR3: TGTGCCAGCAGTGTCAGCAGGGTTCCTGAAGCTTTCTTT. The encoded protein is CASSVSRVPEAFF. The J gene is TRBJ1-1, the V gene TRBV6-1; a weak D match, TRBD1 (5 bases). Trimming took 4 bases from V and 6 from J, leaving 12 bases between them. The CDR3 runs to 13 residues. Per the germline V gene, CDR1 is MNHNS and CDR2 is SASEGT.

The chain has TRBV5-6 and TRBJ2-7, with 9 bases matching TRBD2. From germline, CDR1 is SGHDT and CDR2 YYEEEE. The CDR3 runs 13 residues. The V gene end was trimmed by 4 bases and the J gene end by 7 bases; junction bases not matched to a gene: 6. As DNA, the CDR3 is TGTGCCAGCAGCCTCGGACTAGCGAGAGAGCAGTACTTC. Encoded protein: CASSLGLAREQYF.

This CDR3 reads CASSLGHRFSGSVSDTQYF. The CDR3 DNA reads as TGTGCCAGCAGCTTAGGCCATCGGTTCAGCGGGAGTGTCTCAGATACGCAGTATTTT. V usage is TRBV11-3 and J usage is TRBJ2-3; 8 nucleotides match TRBD2. V was pared by 1 base and J by 4 bases, with 16 bases of the junction left unmatched. The CDR3 loop spans 19 amino acids. Germline-derived CDR1 and CDR2 are SGHNT and YENEEA.

The rearrangement joins TRBV21-1 to TRBJ1-1. TRBV21-1 is a known pseudogene. The length of the CDR3 is 20 residues. CDR3 DNA sequence: TGTGCCAGCAGCAAAGTACAAGCCTCCCCAGGACCGGAGGTTGGCACTGAAGCTTTCTTT. Translation: CASSKVQASPGPEVGTEAFF.

The V call is TRBV7-9, the J call TRBJ2-5; TRBD1 matches 8 bases. V shed 0 bases and J 5 bases; nucleotides not matched to a gene: 5. The CDR3 is 15 residues long. The germline V gene has CDR1 SEHNR and CDR2 FQNEAQ (reference sequence). The CDR3 DNA reads TGTGCCAGCAGCTTAGCGGACAGGGTCTATGAGACCCAGTACTTC. This encodes CASSLADRVYETQYF.

CDR3 in amino acids: CASRRQGATGELFF. CDR3 DNA sequence: TGCGCCAGCAGGCGACAGGGGGCGACCGGGGAGCTGTTTTTT. The rearrangement uses TRBV4-3 and TRBJ2-2, with 10 bases aligning to TRBD1. In germline, CDR1 is LGHNA, CDR2 YSLEER. With 6 bases clipped from V and 5 bases from J, the junction kept 3 bases outside the gene matches. This CDR3 contains 14 residues.

The CDR3, as DNA: TGTGCCAGCAGCTCGAGGGCTTTCGAGCAGTACTTC. Protein: CASSSRAFEQYF. The rearrangement links TRBV7-2 to TRBJ2-7; perhaps TRBD2 as D (5 bases). Trimming cost V 4 bases and J 6 bases, with 10 bases left between them. Per germline, CDR1 SGHTA and CDR2 FQGNSA. The CDR3 extends over 12 amino acids.

The chain is built from TRBV7-7 and TRBJ2-5; 8 bases match TRBD1. This CDR3 has 13 amino acids. Germline CDR1 is SSHAT and CDR2 is FNYEAQ (reference sequence). Trimming at V came to 9 bases and at J to 5 bases, leaving 8 bases not matched to a gene. Written as DNA, the CDR3 is TGTGCCAGTAGGCAGGGGGCGAAGGAGACCCAGTACTTC. This codes for CASRQGAKETQYF.